This entry is about one T cell receptor beta chain. Its antigen is not known. A read error may produce the germline difference seen at one junction end. Bone marrow was sampled from every patient at the time of active disease. This library used roughly 400 ng RNA and molecular barcoded adaptors spanning alpha/delta and beta/gamma chains. In TCRdb, the reads were re-called with MiXCR into one record per CDR3 protein. The repertoire holds 50,000 to 65,000 distinct CDR3 sequences, approximately 19% seen once, with about a tenth in the top ten. Germline values: CDR1 MDHEN, CDR2 SYDVKM. There are 14 residues in the CDR3. These data are taken from a study of read filtering for tumor transcriptome and immune sequencing. Study context: By R-ISS, stages I, II and III held around 8, 16 and 7 patients.

Study findings and constraints: The sorted CD138-negative fraction was a mixed bone marrow immune population, not purified T cells.

This clonotype was obtained from a donor aged 40 or older with multiple myeloma. Sequenced material: a population of CD138-negative cells sorted from bone marrow. The genes are TRBV28 and TRBJ1-5; D unresolved. CDR3 sequence: CASSFSSGVQPQRF. For the CDR3, the DNA is TGTGCCAGCAGTTTCTCATCGGGAGTGCAGCCCCAGCGTTTT.